These 20 T cell receptor beta chains originate from one sample sequenced in a study of blood T cell repertoires in COVID-19. The table came from immunoSEQ multiplex PCR; TCRdb's copy has only in-frame clones and leaves some out. The sample has about 120,000 clones; 80% to 90% are singletons. Sequencing used peripheral blood. Every receptor here comes from a man aged 40-49 years with acute or convalescent COVID-19.

The chain carries TRBV4-2 and TRBJ2-3; the match to TRBD2 covers 7 bases. CDR1 and CDR2 from the germline V gene are LGHNA and YNFKEQ. V was pared by 1 base and J by 2 bases, with 3 bases of the junction left unmatched. CDR3 length: 15 amino acids. The CDR3 region is CASSQGTSDTDTQYF. For the CDR3, the DNA is TGTGCCAGCAGCCAAGGAACTAGCGACACAGATACGCAGTATTTT.

This chain uses TRBV5-4 with TRBJ1-2; 9 bases fit TRBD1. The germline V gene has CDR1 SGHNT and CDR2 YYREEE (reference sequence). CDR3 length: 16 residues. The V gene end was trimmed by 4 bases and the J gene end by 3 bases; junction bases not matched to a gene: 10. In nucleotides, the CDR3 is TGTGCCAGCAGCCCCCCGGCACAGGGGGCCTACTATGGCTACACCTTC. Its protein product is CASSPPAQGAYYGYTF. Full variable domain (rest looked up from reference TRBV5-4 and TRBJ1-2): ETGVTQSPTHLIKTRGQQVTLRCSSQSGHNTVSWYQQALGQGPQFIFQYYREEENGRGNFPPRFSGLQFPNYSSELNVNALELDDSALYLCASSPPAQGAYYGYTFGSGTRLTVV.

The chain links TRBV5-4 to TRBJ2-2; D may be TRBD1 (5 bases). Germline values: CDR1 SGHNT, CDR2 YYREEE (reference sequence). CDR3 size: 14 residues. V was clipped by 0 bases and J by 4 bases, with 7 bases between them. The CDR3 DNA sequence: TGTGCCAGCAGCTTGGACAGGTCCACCGGGGAGCTGTTTTTT. Translating gives CASSLDRSTGELFF.

This clone was counted a few times. The rearrangement joins TRBV5-6 to TRBJ1-1; 8 nucleotides line up with TRBD1. The CDR3 loop spans 14 amino acids. Germline CDR1 and CDR2: SGHDT and YYEEEE. Trimming removed 6 bases from V and 1 base from J; junction bases left unmatched: 5. Here the CDR3 reads CASTRTGRNTEAFF. The CDR3 DNA sequence: TGTGCCAGCACACGGACAGGGCGGAACACTGAAGCTTTCTTT.

This sequence joins TRBV11-2 and TRBJ2-5; perhaps TRBD2 as D (6 bases). Germline lookup yields CDR1 SGHAT and CDR2 FQNNGV. The CDR3 sequence is 15 residues long. Deletions cut 5 bases from V and 0 bases from J, with 13 bases between. The chain's CDR3 is CASSHGRDYQETQYF. CDR3 nucleotide sequence: TGTGCCAGCAGCCACGGCCGGGACTACCAAGAGACCCAGTACTTC.

The gene calls are TRBV29-1 and TRBJ2-1; D may be TRBD1 (6 bases). The germline V gene has CDR1 SQVTM and CDR2 ANQGSEA. V lost 4 bases and J lost 0, with 13 bases in between. This CDR3 comprises 15 residues. In DNA form, the CDR3 reads TGCAGCGTTGTGGTAGGGGGTAGCTCCTACAATGAGCAGTTCTTC. It codes for CSVVVGGSSYNEQFF.

In this sample, this clone turned up a few times. The chain uses TRBV5-4 and TRBJ1-2; D remains unclear. Deletions cut 3 bases from V and 5 bases from J, with 8 bases between. Germline V CDR1 and CDR2: SGHNT, YYREEE (reference sequence). The CDR3 length is 12 residues. In nucleotides, the CDR3 is TGTGCCAGCAGCTGGGAGGGATATGGCTACACCTTC. It translates to CASSWEGYGYTF.

The chain recombines TRBV4-1 with TRBJ2-1, with 10 nucleotides matching TRBD1. Germline values: CDR1 MGHRA, CDR2 YSYEKL. V was clipped by 4 bases and J by 4 bases; unmatched bases: 4. The CDR3 loop spans 15 amino acids. CDR3 sequence: CASSLGQGVYNEQFF. The CDR3 nucleotides are TGCGCCAGCAGCCTCGGACAGGGGGTGTACAATGAGCAGTTCTTC.

The chain uses TRBV7-9 and TRBJ2-3, with 8 bases aligning to TRBD2. This CDR3 is built from 13 residues. Trimming at V came to 11 bases and at J to 2 bases, leaving 6 bases not matched to a gene. The germline gives CDR1 SEHNR, CDR2 FQNEAQ (reference sequence). The CDR3 DNA reads TGTGCCGCCTCGGGACTAGACACAGATACGCAGTATTTT. Translated: CAASGLDTDTQYF.

The chain has TRBV5-1 and TRBJ1-2; TRBD1 matches 7 bases. Germline V CDR1 and CDR2: SGHRS, YFSETQ. Losses at the gene ends were 3 bases for V and 1 base for J; bases not matched to a gene: 9. The length of the CDR3 is 16 residues. The CDR3 sequence is CASSSQGGGSNYGYTF. For the CDR3, the DNA is TGCGCCAGCAGCTCCCAGGGGGGAGGAAGTAACTATGGCTACACCTTC.

The chain combines TRBV6-1 with TRBJ2-1; 7 nucleotides match TRBD2. J gave up 0 bases and V 3 bases, and 2 bases lay outside the gene matches. From germline, CDR1 is MNHNS and CDR2 SASEGT. This CDR3 is 15 amino acids long. As DNA, the CDR3 is TGTGCCAGCAGTGAGAGCGGGAACTCCTACAATGAGCAGTTCTTC. It is translated as CASSESGNSYNEQFF.

This chain joins TRBV28 and TRBJ2-2; 7 bases match TRBD2. The CDR3 contains 13 residues. CDR1 is MDHEN, CDR2 SYDVKM, per germline. The J segment lost 4 bases and the V segment lost 7 bases, leaving 3 bases of the junction unmatched. The CDR3 DNA sequence: TGTGCCAGCATGACTAGCTCCACCGGGGAGCTGTTTTTT. It specifies CASMTSSTGELFF.

V is TRBV28 and J is TRBJ2-7; 10 nucleotides line up with TRBD1. The CDR3 is 16 amino acids. Germline V gene lookup returns CDR1 MDHEN and CDR2 SYDVKM. V lost 1 base to trimming and J lost 5 bases; unmatched junction nucleotides: 8. CDR3 loop: CASSLSYSGQGDEQYF. In nucleotides, the CDR3 is TGTGCCAGCAGTTTATCATATAGCGGACAGGGGGACGAGCAGTACTTC. The whole variable domain, filled in from reference TRBV28 and TRBJ2-7, reads DVKVTQSSRYLVKRTGEKVFLECVQDMDHENMFWYRQDPGLGLRLIYFSYDVKMKEKGDIPEGYSVSREKKERFSLILESASTNQTSMYLCASSLSYSGQGDEQYFGPGTRLTVT.

This sequence joins TRBV4-1 and TRBJ1-5, with unresolved D. There are 16 residues in the CDR3. Germline CDR1 and CDR2: MGHRA and YSYEKL. The V and J ends lost 4 bases and 2 bases respectively, with 15 bases between them. In DNA form, the CDR3 reads TGCGCCAGCAGCCCCAGGCCCGATTTAGGCAATCAGCCCCAGCATTTT. Its translation is CASSPRPDLGNQPQHF.

The CDR3: CASSLTGTRNEKLFF. CDR3 nucleotides: TGTGCCAGCTCGCTTACCGGGACAAGAAATGAAAAACTGTTTTTT. V gene TRBV18 combines with J gene TRBJ1-4; weak D call: TRBD1 (6 bases). The CDR3 covers 15 residues. The V and J ends lost 6 bases and 5 bases respectively, with 16 bases between them. CDR1 KGHSH and CDR2 LQKENI come from the germline V gene.

The chain uses TRBV5-1 and TRBJ1-1, with 8 bases fitting TRBD1. CDR1 and CDR2 from the germline V gene are SGHRS and YFSETQ. The CDR3 consists of 16 residues. Trimming at V came to 4 bases and at J to 1 base, leaving 9 bases not matched to a gene. Here the CDR3 reads CASSQQGERRNTEAFF. The CDR3 DNA sequence: TGCGCCAGCAGCCAACAGGGGGAAAGGAGGAACACTGAAGCTTTCTTT.

The rearrangement links TRBV27 to TRBJ1-1, with D possibly matching TRBD1 (5 bases). CDR1 and CDR2 (germline): MNHEY, SMNVEV (reference sequence). CDR3 length equals 13 residues. The V end lost 2 bases, the J end lost 5 bases, and 9 bases lay between the germline ends. CDR3 in amino acids: CASSLQGWTEAFF. CDR3 bases: TGTGCCAGCAGTTTACAGGGCTGGACTGAAGCTTTCTTT.

This clone has a handful of counts. The V gene is TRBV6-2 or TRBV6-3, the J gene TRBJ2-5; 9 bases match TRBD2. Trimming at V came to 0 bases and at J to 5 bases, leaving 13 bases not matched to a gene. CDR1 and CDR2 from the germline V gene are MNHEY and SVGEGT. This CDR3 comprises 18 residues. The CDR3 sequence: CASSYSGSVAGVGETQYF. The CDR3 DNA sequence: TGTGCCAGCAGTTACTCGGGGTCAGTAGCGGGAGTAGGGGAGACCCAGTACTTC.

The CDR3 is CASSYPQQGVGYTF. DNA of the CDR3: TGTGCCAGCAGTTACCCCCAACAGGGGGTTGGCTACACCTTC. The gene calls are TRBV6-6 and TRBJ1-2; 8 nucleotides agree with TRBD1. Per the germline V gene, CDR1 is MNHNY and CDR2 is SVGAGI (reference sequence). The CDR3 is 14 amino acids. V trimming: 2 bases; J trimming: 7 bases; junction bases outside the gene matches: 6.

This chain links TRBV18 with TRBJ2-1; D uncertain. CDR1 and CDR2 (germline): KGHSH, LQKENI. V lost 3 bases and J lost 7, with 19 bases in between. CDR3 length: 16 amino acids. CDR3 sequence: CASSPFLEGDRNEQFF. CDR3 nucleotide sequence: TGTGCCAGCTCACCTTTTCTAGAAGGCGATAGGAATGAGCAGTTCTTC.